The clone carrying this TCR beta chain was counted only a few times. This sample was taken from a study of T-cell reconstitution after alpha-beta-depleted transplantation in children. A TCRbeta library incorporating unique molecular identifiers was prepared. MiXCR, run by TCRdb on the PCR reads, gives a single entry per CDR3 protein. The sample carries about 400,000 distinct CDR3 sequences, about a fifth recorded once. The CDR3 extends over 13 amino acids. From germline, CDR1 is DFQATT and CDR2 SNEGSKA (reference sequence). Trimming shortened V by 1 base and J by 0 bases, and 6 bases separated the two germline ends.

The chain couples TRBV20-1 to TRBJ1-1, with unresolved D. This TCR was sampled from a human donor who donated a stem cell graft to a child with acute myeloid leukemia. This specimen consisted of PBMCs from the stem cell graft donor, obtained from the stem cell graft. CDR3 nucleotides: TGCAGTGCTAGAGGCGACATGAACACTGAAGCTTTCTTT. Its protein product is CSARGDMNTEAFF.